This note documents a single T cell receptor beta chain sequence. The antigen is unknown. This entry is derived from a study of T cell repertoires in cytomegalovirus infection. General study points: Carriage of CMV together with the relevant HLA was identifiable through cumulative public TCR beta family frequency. CMV-specific HLA-C-restricted TCR beta clonotypes dominated the ex vivo response.

TCRdb redid the calling of the reads with MiXCR, one entry per CDR3 protein. This sample has about 740,000 distinct CDR3 sequences, with under 40% found just once. The CDR3 is made up of 15 amino acids. The V end was cut by 0 bases, the J end by 5 bases, with 15 bases between. Germline V gene sequence: CDR1 SGHNT, CDR2 YYREEE (reference sequence). The TCR originated in a human donor in good health (CMV status not recorded). Some clones in this sample may be carry-over from other donors' samples. Sequences were obtained from PBMCs. V gene TRBV5-4 combines with J gene TRBJ2-7; weak D call: TRBD1 (6 bases). The CDR3 here is CASSLGGGSKDEQYF. Here the CDR3 DNA reads TGTGCCAGCAGCTTGGGAGGGGGTAGTAAGGACGAGCAGTACTTC.